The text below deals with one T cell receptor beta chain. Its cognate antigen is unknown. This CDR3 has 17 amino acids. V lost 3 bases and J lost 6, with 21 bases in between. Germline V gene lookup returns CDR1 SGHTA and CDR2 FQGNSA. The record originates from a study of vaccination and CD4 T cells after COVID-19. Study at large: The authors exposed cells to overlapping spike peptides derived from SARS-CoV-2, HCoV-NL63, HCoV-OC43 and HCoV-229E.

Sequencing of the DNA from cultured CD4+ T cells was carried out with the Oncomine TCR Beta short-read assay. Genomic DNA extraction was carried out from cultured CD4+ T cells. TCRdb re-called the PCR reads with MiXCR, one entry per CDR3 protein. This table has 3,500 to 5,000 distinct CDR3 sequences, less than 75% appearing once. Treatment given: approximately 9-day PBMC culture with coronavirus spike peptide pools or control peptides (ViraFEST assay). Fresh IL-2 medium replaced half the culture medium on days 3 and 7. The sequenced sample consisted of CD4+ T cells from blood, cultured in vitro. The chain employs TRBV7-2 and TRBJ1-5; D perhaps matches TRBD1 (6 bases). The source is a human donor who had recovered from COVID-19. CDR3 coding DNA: TGTGCCAGCAGCTTGAATCATGTGGGGGGCGAGAGTCAGCCCCAGCATTTT. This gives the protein CASSLNHVGGESQPQHF.